These 18 T cell receptor beta chains originate from one sample sequenced in a study of response to subunit inactivated influenza vaccine. Using its own MiXCR run on the RT-PCR reads, TCRdb lists one record per CDR3 protein. There are more than 700,000 distinct CDR3 sequences in the sample; approximately 22% occur only once, and approximately 10% lies in the top ten. The sequenced sample was PBMCs from blood, obtained more than 4 days after vaccination. These receptors came from a man aged 45-65 years who received an inactivated influenza vaccine.

The chain joins TRBV20-1 to TRBJ2-3; TRBD2 agrees at 9 bases. Germline V gives CDR1 DFQATT, CDR2 SNEGSKA (reference sequence). The CDR3 runs 15 residues. With 5 bases clipped from V and 3 bases from J, the junction kept 9 bases outside the gene matches. DNA for the CDR3: TGCAGTGCTCTGTCGGCTAGCGGGGTGACAGATACGCAGTATTTT. Encoded protein: CSALSASGVTDTQYF.

The CDR3: CASSVPGKYNEQFF. In DNA form, the CDR3 reads TGTGCCAGCAGCGTACCGGGAAAGTACAATGAGCAGTTCTTC. This chain joins TRBV9 and TRBJ2-1; D is perhaps TRBD2 (5 bases). The CDR3 is 14 residues long. Germline V lookup: CDR1 SGDLS, CDR2 YYNGEE. V dropped 1 base and J dropped 4 bases, with 9 bases sitting between them. The full variable domain, its missing parts supplied by reference TRBV9 and TRBJ2-1, is DSGVTQTPKHLITATGQRVTLRCSPRSGDLSVYWYQQSLDQGLQFLIQYYNGEERAKGNILERFSAQQFPDLHSELNLSSLELGDSALYFCASSVPGKYNEQFFGPGTRLTVL.

The sample holds a few counts of this clonotype. The chain has TRBV6-2 or TRBV6-3 and TRBJ1-2; D ambiguous. With 6 bases removed from V and 0 bases from J, the gap between germline ends came to 14 bases. The CDR3 is 15 amino acids. Germline-derived CDR1 and CDR2 are MNHEY and SVGEGT. The CDR3 sequence is CASSPPTAANYGYTF. Written as DNA, the CDR3 is TGTGCCAGCAGCCCCCCCACGGCCGCTAACTATGGCTACACCTTC.

The J gene is TRBJ2-7, the V gene TRBV7-9; TRBD1 agrees at 7 bases. This CDR3 comprises 15 residues. Germline CDR1 reads SEHNR; CDR2 reads FQNEAQ (reference sequence). V dropped 3 bases and J dropped 3; count of bases not matched to a gene: 8. CDR3 in DNA: TGTGCCAGCAGCTTGGGGACAGCTCTTTTCTACGAGCAGTACTTC. Protein: CASSLGTALFYEQYF.

This clonotype was observed at least ten times. J is TRBJ2-1 and V is TRBV11-1; 14 positions match TRBD2. Germline trimming cut 3 bases from V and 6 bases from J; bases unmatched to any gene: 10. Germline assignment: CDR1 SGHAT and CDR2 FQDESV (reference sequence). The CDR3 runs 18 residues. This chain's CDR3 is CASSLPPRLAGGVNEQFF. In nucleotides, the CDR3 is TGTGCCAGCAGCTTGCCCCCACGACTAGCGGGAGGGGTCAATGAGCAGTTCTTC.

V usage is TRBV5-1 and J usage is TRBJ2-7; D remains unclear. V lost 0 bases, J lost 5 bases, and 12 bases lay in between. This CDR3 region has 14 residues. In germline, CDR1 is SGHRS, CDR2 YFSETQ. CDR3: CASSLAALTDEQYF. DNA for the CDR3: TGCGCCAGCAGCTTGGCAGCGTTAACGGACGAGCAGTACTTC.

This sequence joins TRBV10-3 and TRBJ1-3; D is ambiguous. This CDR3 comprises 13 residues. V dropped 5 bases and J dropped 1 base, with 6 bases sitting between them. Germline CDR1 and CDR2: ENHRY and SYGVKD. The CDR3 region is CAISQGSGNTIYF. The CDR3 nucleotides are TGTGCCATCAGTCAAGGGTCTGGAAACACCATATATTTT.

The rearrangement joins TRBV3-1 to TRBJ2-1; D is uncertain. Germline V gives CDR1 LGHDT, CDR2 YNNKEL (reference sequence). The V gene lost 2 bases and the J gene lost 2 bases, with 10 bases spanning the gap. This CDR3 comprises 15 residues. The CDR3 here is CASSQNGPPYNEQFF. As DNA, the CDR3 is TGTGCCAGCAGCCAAAATGGGCCCCCCTACAATGAGCAGTTCTTC.

The sample holds a few counts of this clonotype. The chain recombines TRBV10-3 with TRBJ2-1; D is possibly TRBD1 (5 bases). The CDR3 runs 15 residues. Germline V gives CDR1 ENHRY, CDR2 SYGVKD. Deletions cut 6 bases from V and 0 bases from J, with 12 bases between. The CDR3 coding sequence is TGTGCCATCAGAGGGGCCCTTAGCTCCTACAATGAGCAGTTCTTC. Translation gives CAIRGALSSYNEQFF.

The sample holds many counts of this clonotype. CDR3 loop: CASRQGYRNTEAFF. As DNA, the CDR3 is TGCGCCAGCAGACAGGGCTATAGAAACACTGAAGCTTTCTTT. The J gene is TRBJ1-1, the V gene TRBV5-1, with TRBD1 as a possible D gene (6 bases). V lost 5 bases and J 2 bases, leaving 13 bases between the germline ends. Germline V gene sequence: CDR1 SGHRS, CDR2 YFSETQ. There are 14 residues in the CDR3. The variable domain in full, with the rest retrieved from reference TRBV5-1 and TRBJ1-1, is KAGVTQTPRYLIKTRGQQVTLSCSPISGHRSVSWYQQTPGQGLQFLFEYFSETQRNKGNFPGRFSGRQFSNSRSEMNVSTLELGDSALYLCASRQGYRNTEAFFGQGTRLTVV.

J is TRBJ1-5 and V is TRBV5-1, with 11 nucleotides matching TRBD1. With V trimmed by 8 bases and J by 9 bases, 13 bases remained unmatched. The CDR3 extends over 15 amino acids. Germline V gene sequence: CDR1 SGHRS, CDR2 YFSETQ. The DNA for the CDR3 is TGCGCCAGACCTCGATCGGGACAGGGGGGCCGGCCCCAGCATTTT. Translated: CARPRSGQGGRPQHF.

This clonotype showed up just a few times. V usage is TRBV9 and J usage is TRBJ2-7, with 9 bases lining up with TRBD2. This CDR3 is built from 15 residues. Trimming cost V 0 bases and J 3 bases; bases outside gene matches: 4. Germline V CDR1 and CDR2: SGDLS, YYNGEE. CDR3 in DNA: TGTGCCAGCAGCGTAGGTCTAGCGGGAAACTACGAGCAGTACTTC. It specifies CASSVGLAGNYEQYF.

V gene TRBV20-1 combines with J gene TRBJ1-6; 8 nucleotides agree with TRBD1. This CDR3 is built from 16 residues. Germline V gene sequence: CDR1 DFQATT, CDR2 SNEGSKA (reference sequence). After removal of 3 bases from V and 5 bases from J, the junction contained 9 bases not matched to a gene. The CDR3: CSASPRGQGDNSPLHF. The CDR3 nucleotides are TGCAGTGCTAGCCCCAGGGGGCAGGGAGATAATTCACCCCTCCACTTT.

The V call is TRBV20-1, the J call TRBJ2-3; 8 bases are a match to TRBD2. Germline V gives CDR1 DFQATT, CDR2 SNEGSKA (reference sequence). There are 15 residues in the CDR3. The trim removed 6 bases at V and 2 bases at J, leaving 10 bases unmatched. The CDR3 DNA reads as TGCAGTGCGAGCGGGGGCCGTACCCTCACAGATACGCAGTATTTT. It codes for CSASGGRTLTDTQYF.

This clonotype was counted between two and nine times. This sequence joins TRBV7-2 and TRBJ2-2; D remains unclear. The CDR3 contains 16 residues. Germline loops: CDR1 SGHTA, CDR2 FQGNSA. The V and J ends lost 1 base and 6 bases respectively, with 15 bases between them. The CDR3, as DNA: TGTGCCAGCAGCTTAGACTCCGGATTGCTAGCCGGGGAGCTGTTTTTT. Its translation: CASSLDSGLLAGELFF.

The chain couples TRBV24-1 to TRBJ2-3; D is uncertain. Germline-derived CDR1 and CDR2 are KGHDR and SFDVKD. The ends were cut back, 3 bases at V and 4 bases at J, with 10 bases in the middle. The CDR3 runs to 14 residues. In nucleotides, the CDR3 is TGTGCCACCAGTGATCGAGGCCGCGCAGATACGCAGTATTTT. Amino acids: CATSDRGRADTQYF.

V and J are TRBV3-1 and TRBJ2-3, with no clear D. Trimming took off 1 base at V and 4 bases at J, with 6 bases between the two ends. This CDR3 is 13 amino acids long. The germline V gene has CDR1 LGHDT and CDR2 YNNKEL (reference sequence). The CDR3 loop reads CASSQGVPDTQYF. In nucleotides, the CDR3 is TGTGCCAGCAGCCAAGGGGTCCCAGATACGCAGTATTTT.

The chain has TRBV6-1 and TRBJ2-5; 12 nucleotides line up with TRBD2. The CDR3 contains 16 residues. Germline V gene data show CDR1 as MNHNS and CDR2 as SASEGT. V shed 7 bases and J 1 base; nucleotides not matched to a gene: 7. The CDR3 here is CASTVTSGSAQETQYF. For the CDR3, the DNA is TGTGCCAGCACCGTGACTAGCGGGAGCGCCCAAGAGACCCAGTACTTC.